A selection of T cell receptor beta chains follows, all from one sample in a study of blood T cell repertoires in COVID-19. Libraries were prepared by immunoSEQ multiplex PCR; TCRdb keeps only in-frame clonotypes and omits some of them. This sample has nearly 95,000 clones, with 70% to 90% found just once. Sequenced: peripheral blood. These receptors all stem from a human donor with acute or convalescent COVID-19. The donor label of this sample is uncertain. CDR3s include the opening cysteine and the closing phenylalanine or tryptophan. D genes are given only for firm matches. For some rows the clone size is stated as once, few or many, or as a class when expanded; others skip it.

V gene	D gene	J gene	clone size	CDR3 DNA	CDR3 protein
TRBV6-5	TRBD1	TRBJ1-1	NA	TGTGCCAGCAGCCGCACAGGGGGCGCGTACACTGAAGCTTTCTTT	CASSRTGGAYTEAFF
TRBV28	TRBD2	TRBJ2-2	NA	TGTGCCAGCAGTTCGACTAGCGGGGGTCCCACCGGGGAGCTGTTTTTT	CASSSTSGGPTGELFF
TRBV6-2/TRBV6-3	NA	TRBJ1-1	NA	TGTGCCAGCAGTAGAGTCGGGGACACTGAAGCTTTCTTT	CASSRVGDTEAFF
TRBV11-2	TRBD2	TRBJ2-5	NA	TGTGCCAGCAGATTAGCGGGGTCAGGAGAGACCCAGTACTTC	CASRLAGSGETQYF
TRBV5-1	TRBD1	TRBJ1-1	NA	TGCGCCAGCAGCTTGCAGGCAGGGGGTAACACTGAAGCTTTCTTT	CASSLQAGGNTEAFF
TRBV18	NA	TRBJ2-7	NA	TGTGCCAGCTCACACAGTGCGGGACCGGCGGTCGAGCAGTACTTC	CASSHSAGPAVEQYF
TRBV5-1	NA	TRBJ1-6	NA	TGCGCCAGCAGCTTGGGCCCCTCCGGGGGGGGGAGCTCCTATAATTCACCCCTCCACTTT	CASSLGPSGGGSSYNSPLHF
TRBV6-5	TRBD1	TRBJ1-5	NA	TGTGCCAGCAGCCACGACAGGGGTCAGCCCCAGCATTTT	CASSHDRGQPQHF
TRBV6-1	NA	TRBJ1-1	NA	TGTGCCAGCAGTGAAAGTAAGAACAGGGCGGGCACTGAAGCTTTCTTT	CASSESKNRAGTEAFF
TRBV5-1	NA	TRBJ2-7	NA	TGCGCCAGCAGCTTGGAACCAGGGGCTTCCTACGAGCAGTACTTC	CASSLEPGASYEQYF
TRBV6-2/TRBV6-3	NA	TRBJ1-1	once	TGTGCCAGCAGTTACTCTGGACACCCAAGATCTGAAGCTTTCTTT	CASSYSGHPRSEAFF
TRBV5-1	NA	TRBJ1-4	NA	TGCGCCAGCAGCTTGGCCGGGACATTCCCCGAAAAACTGTTTTTT	CASSLAGTFPEKLFF
TRBV6-5	TRBD2	TRBJ2-1	NA	TGTGCCAGCAGTAGCGGGGACCTGGATGAGCAGTTCTTC	CASSSGDLDEQFF
TRBV2	NA	TRBJ1-5	NA	TGTGCCTCCCAAGGGGGGGCCTATAGCAATCAGCCCCAGCATTTT	CASQGGAYSNQPQHF
TRBV5-5	TRBD2	TRBJ2-7	NA	TGTGCCAGCAGCTTGGCGGTAGCAGGAGCGGGGGGGCTCTACGAGCAGTACTTC	CASSLAVAGAGGLYEQYF
TRBV7-2	NA	TRBJ1-4	few	TGTGCCAGCAGCGGCCGGACTGACGGGAACGAAAAACTGTTTTTT	CASSGRTDGNEKLFF
TRBV3-1/TRBV3-2	NA	TRBJ2-7	NA	TGTGCCAGCAGCCCCAAGGGGCTAGAGCAGTACTTC	CASSPKGLEQYF
TRBV7-8	TRBD1	TRBJ2-1	NA	TGTGCCAGCAGCTTAGGTAGGACAGGTGGTAATGAGCAGTTCTTC	CASSLGRTGGNEQFF
TRBV10-3	TRBD1	TRBJ1-4	NA	TGTGCCATCAGGGACAGGGGGCTTGAAAAACTGTTTTTT	CAIRDRGLEKLFF
TRBV6-5	NA	TRBJ2-1	NA	TGTGCCAGCAGCGTCAGTCACAATGAGCAGTTCTTC	CASSVSHNEQFF
TRBV2	NA	TRBJ2-2	few	TGTGCCAGCGGAGGGTTCACCCCCGGGGAGCTGTTTTTT	CASGGFTPGELFF
TRBV19	TRBD1	TRBJ1-4	NA	TGTGCCAGTAGCCGGGGACAGGGGTTTGAAAAACTGTTTTTT	CASSRGQGFEKLFF
TRBV5-1	NA	TRBJ2-7	NA	TGCGCCAGCAGCTTGGATCTAGGGGGGGAGCCCTCCTACGAGCAGTACTTC	CASSLDLGGEPSYEQYF
TRBV4-3	TRBD1	TRBJ2-2	NA	TGCGCCAGCAGCCAAGAGAGACAGGGTGAAGGAATCGGGGAGCTGTTTTTT	CASSQERQGEGIGELFF
TRBV19	TRBD1	TRBJ1-6	NA	TGTGCCAGTAGTATAACAGGGGATGATTCACCCCTCCACTTT	CASSITGDDSPLHF
TRBV28	TRBD1	TRBJ2-5	NA	TGTGCCAGCGGGCAGCCTGACAGGGAACAGACCCAGTACTTC	CASGQPDREQTQYF
TRBV6-6	TRBD1	TRBJ1-2	NA	TGTGCCAGCGCGACAGGGACTAACTATGGCTACACCTTC	CASATGTNYGYTF
TRBV11-1	TRBD1	TRBJ2-7	NA	TGTGCCAGCAGCCTAGGGACAGGCCCCTACGAGCAGTACTTC	CASSLGTGPYEQYF
TRBV9	NA	TRBJ2-4	NA	TGTGCCAGCAGCACATGGGGGGAAGCCAAAAACATTCAGTACTTC	CASSTWGEAKNIQYF
TRBV15	NA	TRBJ1-4	NA	TGTGCCACCACCACCGGGGGAGGGGATGAAAAACTGTTTTTT	CATTTGGGDEKLFF
TRBV2	NA	TRBJ2-2	NA	TGTGCCAGCAGCGCAGGGACAAACTCCGGGGAGCTGTTTTTT	CASSAGTNSGELFF
TRBV29-1	NA	TRBJ2-3	NA	TGCAGCGTTGAGCCTAGCGGCACAGATACGCAGTATTTT	CSVEPSGTDTQYF
TRBV5-4	NA	TRBJ2-7	NA	TGTGCCAGCAGCCCCCAAACCCCTAGTGGGGGGTCCTTCTACGAGCAGTACTTC	CASSPQTPSGGSFYEQYF
TRBV10-1	TRBD2	TRBJ2-5	few	TGCGCCAGCAGGGACCAGGGACTACCCCCAGAGACCCAGTACTTC	CASRDQGLPPETQYF
TRBV27	TRBD1	TRBJ1-2	once	TGTGCCAGCAGTATAACAGGGGGCTCAGGTGGCTACACCTTC	CASSITGGSGGYTF
TRBV5-4	TRBD1	TRBJ1-1	NA	TGTGCCAGCAGCTTGGAACCGACAGGGGTGAACACTGAAGCTTTCTTT	CASSLEPTGVNTEAFF
TRBV6-5	NA	TRBJ2-7	NA	TGTGCCAGCAGTTACGCAGGGATTAGCCGCGAGCAGTACTTC	CASSYAGISREQYF
TRBV4-1	TRBD1	TRBJ1-5	NA	TGCGCCAGCAGCCAAGAAGGCAGGGGGAAGAGCAATCAGCCCCAGCATTTT	CASSQEGRGKSNQPQHF